The present T cell receptor (beta chain) was sequenced within a study of cytomegalovirus exposure and HLA in healthy donors. The length of the CDR3 is 15 residues. The PCR was carried out with 60 Vbeta primers and 13 Jbeta primers. Clones were read by immunoSEQ multiplex PCR, and TCRdb kept only the in-frame ones, dropping some. Of 250,000 to 350,000 clones detected, 86% appear once; the ten largest clones hold roughly 4%. Broader study findings: Rarity held for most TCR sequences, but there were some public TCRs that occurred in many donors. The only immune exposure information that was available was CMV serostatus.

Only one count was recorded for this clone. What it recognizes is unknown. The receptor was isolated from a man in his forties in good health and CMV-seropositive. The material sequenced was PBMCs. The chain uses TRBV12-1 and TRBJ2-1; TRBD1 is the table's D call, not checked against the DNA. TRBV12-1 is deemed a pseudogene. The CDR3 DNA sequence: TGTGCCAGCAGCCATCCCGGGACAGGGGACAATGAGCAGTTCTTC. Its translation: CASSHPGTGDNEQFF.